The clone carrying this T cell receptor (beta chain) was counted between two and nine times. The entry originates in a study of CD8+ T cells in alopecia areata. RNA was isolated and reverse transcribed to cDNA, the sequencing template. Some clones are missing from TCRdb's copy, which holds only in-frame ones; the method was immunoSEQ multiplex PCR. The table includes 150,000 or so clones, more than 45% detected once. Germline CDR1 is SGDLS and CDR2 is YYNGEE. Trimming took off 0 bases at V and 0 bases at J, with 7 bases between the two ends. This CDR3 contains 14 residues. Sequencing was carried out using CD4+ T cells sorted from blood. This receptor was taken from a human donor with alopecia areata. The chain links TRBV9 to TRBJ2-7; D is undetermined. The CDR3 DNA reads as TGTGCCAGCAGCGTAGATCCAGTCTCCTACGAGCAGTACTTC. Translating it yields CASSVDPVSYEQYF.